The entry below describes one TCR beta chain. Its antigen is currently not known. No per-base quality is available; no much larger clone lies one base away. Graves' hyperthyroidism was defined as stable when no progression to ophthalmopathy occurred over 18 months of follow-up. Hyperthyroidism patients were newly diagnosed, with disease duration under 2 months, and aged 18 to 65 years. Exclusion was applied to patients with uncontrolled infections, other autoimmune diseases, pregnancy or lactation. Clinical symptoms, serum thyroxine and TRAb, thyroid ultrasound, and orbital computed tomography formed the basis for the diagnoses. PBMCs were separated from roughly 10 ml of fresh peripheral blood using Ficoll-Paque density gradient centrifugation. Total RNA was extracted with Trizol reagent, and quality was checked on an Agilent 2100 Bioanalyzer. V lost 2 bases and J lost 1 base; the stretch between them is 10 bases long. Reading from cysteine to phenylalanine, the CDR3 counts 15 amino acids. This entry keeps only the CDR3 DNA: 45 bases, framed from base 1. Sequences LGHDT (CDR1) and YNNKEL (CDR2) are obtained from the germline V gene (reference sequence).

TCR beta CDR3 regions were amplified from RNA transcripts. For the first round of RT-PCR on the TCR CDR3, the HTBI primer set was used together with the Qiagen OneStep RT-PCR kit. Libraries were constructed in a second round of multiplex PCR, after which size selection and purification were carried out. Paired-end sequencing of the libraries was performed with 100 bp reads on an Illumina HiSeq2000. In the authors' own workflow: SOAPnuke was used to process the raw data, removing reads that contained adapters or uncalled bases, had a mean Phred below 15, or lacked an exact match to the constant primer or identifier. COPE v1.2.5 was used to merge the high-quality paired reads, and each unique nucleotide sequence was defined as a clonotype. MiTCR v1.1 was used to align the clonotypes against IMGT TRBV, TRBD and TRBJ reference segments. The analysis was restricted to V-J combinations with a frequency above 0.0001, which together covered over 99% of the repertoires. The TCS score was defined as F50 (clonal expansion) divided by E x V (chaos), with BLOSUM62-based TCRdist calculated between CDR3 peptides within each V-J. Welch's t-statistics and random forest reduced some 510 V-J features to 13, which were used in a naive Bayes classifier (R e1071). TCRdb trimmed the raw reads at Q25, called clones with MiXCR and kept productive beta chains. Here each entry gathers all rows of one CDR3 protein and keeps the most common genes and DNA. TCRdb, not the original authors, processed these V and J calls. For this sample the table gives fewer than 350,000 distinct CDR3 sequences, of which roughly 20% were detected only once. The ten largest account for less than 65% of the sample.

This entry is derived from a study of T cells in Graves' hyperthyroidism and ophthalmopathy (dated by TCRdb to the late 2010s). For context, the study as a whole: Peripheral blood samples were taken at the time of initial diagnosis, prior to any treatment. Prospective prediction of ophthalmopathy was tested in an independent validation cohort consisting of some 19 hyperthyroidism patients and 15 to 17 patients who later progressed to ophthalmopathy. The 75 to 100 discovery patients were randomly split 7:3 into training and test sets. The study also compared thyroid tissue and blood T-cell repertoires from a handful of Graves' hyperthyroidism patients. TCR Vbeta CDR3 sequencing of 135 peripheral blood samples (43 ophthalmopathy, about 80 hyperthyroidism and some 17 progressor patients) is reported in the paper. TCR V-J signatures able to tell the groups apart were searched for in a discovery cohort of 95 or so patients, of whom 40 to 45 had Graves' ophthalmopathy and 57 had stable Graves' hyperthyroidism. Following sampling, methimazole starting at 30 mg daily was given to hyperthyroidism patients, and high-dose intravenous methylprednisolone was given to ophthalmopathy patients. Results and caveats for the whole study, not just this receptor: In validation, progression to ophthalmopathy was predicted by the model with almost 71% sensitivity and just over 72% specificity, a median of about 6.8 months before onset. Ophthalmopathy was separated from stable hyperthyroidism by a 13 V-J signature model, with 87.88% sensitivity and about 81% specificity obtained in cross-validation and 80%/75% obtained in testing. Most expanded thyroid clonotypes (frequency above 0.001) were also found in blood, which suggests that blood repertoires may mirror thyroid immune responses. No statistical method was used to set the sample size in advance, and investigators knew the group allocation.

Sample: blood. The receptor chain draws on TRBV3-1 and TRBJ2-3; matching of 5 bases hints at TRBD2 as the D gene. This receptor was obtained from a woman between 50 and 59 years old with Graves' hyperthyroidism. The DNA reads TGTGCCAGCAGCCAAAAAAGCGGACGCACAGATACGCAGTATTTT. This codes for CASSQKSGRTDTQYF.